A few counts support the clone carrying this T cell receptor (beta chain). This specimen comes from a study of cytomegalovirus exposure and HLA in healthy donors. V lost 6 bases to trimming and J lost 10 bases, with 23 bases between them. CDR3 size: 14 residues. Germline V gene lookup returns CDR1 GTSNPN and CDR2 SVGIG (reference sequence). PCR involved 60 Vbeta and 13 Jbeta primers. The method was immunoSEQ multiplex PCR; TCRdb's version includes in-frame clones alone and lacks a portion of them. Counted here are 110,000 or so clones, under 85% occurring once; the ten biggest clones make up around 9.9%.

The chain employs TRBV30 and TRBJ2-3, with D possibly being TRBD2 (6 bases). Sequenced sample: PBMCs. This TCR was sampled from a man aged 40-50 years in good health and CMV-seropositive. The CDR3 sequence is CACRRAESFDAQYF. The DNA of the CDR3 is TGTGCCTGCCGGAGGGCCGAGAGTTTTGATGCGCAGTATTTT.